These 4 T cell receptor beta chains originate from one sample sequenced in a study of identical twins. Each CDR3 protein is one row after TCRdb ran MiXCR on the 5' RACE reads. The sample lists 450,000 or so distinct CDR3 sequences; roughly a quarter were seen once. These sequences were also reported in another study, on T cells expressing NK-cell markers.

Sequences were obtained from CD4+ T cells sorted from blood. The receptors were sampled from a woman under 30 in good health.

In this sample, this clonotype turned up a few times. This chain connects TRBV15 to TRBJ2-1, with TRBD1 matching 12 bases. The V gene end was trimmed by 4 bases and the J gene end by 8 bases; junction bases not matched to a gene: 9. Germline V CDR1 and CDR2: LNHNV, YYDKDF (reference sequence). This CDR3 comprises 16 residues. CDR3 in amino acids: CATSKRGTGGEYEQFF. The CDR3 nucleotides are TGTGCCACCAGCAAAAGGGGGACAGGGGGCGAGTATGAGCAGTTCTTC. The whole variable domain, filled in from reference TRBV15 and TRBJ2-1, reads DAMVIQNPRYQVTQFGKPVTLSCSQTLNHNVMYWYQQKSSQAPKLLFHYYDKDFNNEADTPDNFQSRRPNTSFCFLDIRSPGLGDTAMYLCATSKRGTGGEYEQFFGPGTRLTVL.

The CDR3 DNA is TGCAGTGCTAGGCGGAGGGGAAACACCGGGGAGCTGTTTTTT. Its protein product is CSARRRGNTGELFF. V gene TRBV20-1 combines with J gene TRBJ2-2, with D maybe TRBD2 (6 bases). Germline lookup yields CDR1 DFQATT and CDR2 SNEGSKA (reference sequence). Trimming pared 3 bases from V and 2 bases from J, leaving 10 bases between. The CDR3 runs 14 residues.

The CDR3 region is CASSLGVSAVEAFF. CDR3 in DNA: TGCGCCAGCAGCTTGGGAGTTTCGGCTGTTGAAGCTTTCTTT. The chain combines TRBV5-1 with TRBJ1-1; D is uncertain. This CDR3 contains 14 residues. V was pared by 0 bases and J by 7 bases, with 13 bases between. Germline V gene lookup returns CDR1 SGHRS and CDR2 YFSETQ.

A remark on this clonotype: The junction shows a germline mismatch at one end, possibly a read error. The chain employs TRBV12-3 or TRBV12-4 and TRBJ2-6; TRBD1 aligns across 9 bases. This CDR3 contains 19 residues. The CDR3 spells CAISLALGQGLSGANVLTF. CDR3 DNA: TGTGCCATCAGTTTAGCGCTGGGACAGGGCCTCTCTGGGGCCAACGTCCTGACTTTC.